The clone carrying this T cell receptor (beta chain) was observed a few times. Its antigen is still unknown. This sample stems from a study of PD-1 blockade in mismatch repair-deficient tumors. TCRdb's copy holds only in-frame clones and misses some; the assay was immunoSEQ multiplex PCR. The profile shows 25,000 to 30,000 clones, roughly 83% of them singletons. Whole-study findings and limits: Tumor-resident clones, often absent from pretreatment blood, expanded after pembrolizumab and then contracted.

V dropped 10 bases and J dropped 4; count of bases not matched to a gene: 14. Per the germline V gene, CDR1 is MDHEN and CDR2 is SYDVKM. This CDR3 has 15 amino acids. All patients were mismatch repair deficient, assessed by either PCR or immunohistochemistry. TCRs were sequenced from three patients responding to pembrolizumab. The TCR comes from an adult with mismatch repair-deficient cancer. This chain joins TRBV28 and TRBJ2-7; 9 bases fit TRBD1. The specimen comprised PBMCs, sampled before pembrolizumab treatment. The CDR3 DNA reads as TGTGCCACACTAGGCGAGGGACAGGGTAGGTACGAGCAGTACTTC. This encodes CATLGEGQGRYEQYF.